These 13 T cell receptor beta chains share one sample of origin, sequenced in a study of T cells in Graves' hyperthyroidism and ophthalmopathy. Amplified TCR beta CDR3 regions came from RNA transcripts. HTBI primers were employed in a first-round RT-PCR of the TCR CDR3. TCRdb ran MiXCR on the multiplex PCR reads and lists one entry per CDR3 protein. The data show 540,000 or so distinct CDR3 sequences, around 16% seen once. Sample: blood. The receptor source for this set is a woman between 25 and 40 years old with Graves' hyperthyroidism.

This clonotype was recorded at least ten times. The rearrangement links TRBV29-1 to TRBJ2-1; 8 bases are shared with TRBD1. The trim removed 3 bases at V and 9 bases at J, leaving 25 bases unmatched. The length of the CDR3 is 19 residues. The V gene's germline CDR1 is SQVTM and CDR2 ANQGSEA. The CDR3 DNA reads TGCAGCGTTGACGTACAGGGGGTTAGAGGCGGGAAGAGGGGTATTGAGCAGTTCTTC. Its translation is CSVDVQGVRGGKRGIEQFF.

This chain connects TRBV7-9 to TRBJ1-4; D is possibly TRBD1 (6 bases). Germline values: CDR1 SEHNR, CDR2 FQNEAQ (reference sequence). This CDR3 is 15 amino acids long. Trimming took 2 bases from V and 3 from J, leaving 10 bases between them. CDR3 protein: CASSLTGSANEKLFF. The DNA of the CDR3 is TGTGCCAGCAGCTTAACAGGGTCGGCTAATGAAAAACTGTTTTTT. The full variable domain, its missing parts supplied by reference TRBV7-9 and TRBJ1-4, is DTGVSQNPRHKITKRGQNVTFRCDPISEHNRLYWYRQTLGQGPEFLTYFQNEAQLEKSRLLSDRFSAERPKGSFSTLEIQRTEQGDSAMYLCASSLTGSANEKLFFGSGTQLSVL.

This clonotype was observed a few times. In DNA form, the CDR3 reads TGTGCCAGCAGTTTACCTCAGGGGGCGACGGGAAACATTCAGTACTTC. Translation gives CASSLPQGATGNIQYF. The V gene is TRBV12-3 or TRBV12-4, the J gene TRBJ2-4; 8 bases fit TRBD1. The length of the CDR3 is 16 residues. The V gene end was trimmed by 2 bases and the J gene end by 6 bases; junction bases not matched to a gene: 9.

A few counts support this clonotype. The chain couples TRBV20-1 to TRBJ2-5, with D hard to call. V gave up 3 bases and J gave up 2 bases, with 13 bases separating them. The CDR3 contains 14 residues. The germline CDR1 and CDR2 sequences are DFQATT and SNEGSKA (reference sequence). CDR3 in amino acids: CSASLLRPQETQYF. Here the CDR3 DNA reads TGCAGTGCTAGCCTCCTCCGTCCACAAGAGACCCAGTACTTC.

This clonotype was recorded many times. V gene TRBV6-5 combines with J gene TRBJ2-1, with 8 bases lining up with TRBD2. The CDR3 totals 16 residues. CDR1 and CDR2 (germline): MNHEY, SVGAGI. V shed 2 bases, J shed 0 bases, and the junction held 3 bases outside the gene matches. The CDR3 sequence: CASSYISGISYNEQFF. The DNA of the CDR3 is TGTGCCAGCAGTTACATTAGCGGGATCTCCTACAATGAGCAGTTCTTC.

In this sample, this clonotype turned up a few times. V gene TRBV10-1 combines with J gene TRBJ2-7, with TRBD2 matching over 9 bases. Per germline, CDR1 WNHNN and CDR2 SYGVQD (reference sequence). With V trimmed by 0 bases and J by 12 bases, 9 bases remained unmatched. The CDR3 is 14 amino acids. This CDR3 is CASSESTSGPVLYF. The CDR3 nucleotides read TGCGCCAGCAGTGAGTCGACTAGCGGCCCCGTTTTGTACTTC.

This clonotype was recorded many times. The chain employs TRBV12-3 or TRBV12-4 and TRBJ2-2; no definite D call. Trimming removed 3 bases from V and 0 bases from J, with 8 bases in between. CDR3 length: 15 residues. CDR3 protein: CASSFGLANTGELFF. The CDR3 DNA is TGTGCCAGCAGTTTTGGGCTAGCGAACACCGGGGAGCTGTTTTTT.

This clonotype occurred a few times. J is TRBJ1-5 and V is TRBV10-2; D ambiguous. This CDR3 is 13 amino acids long. Trimming removed 4 bases at V and 5 bases at J, with 9 bases between. Germline values: CDR1 WSHSY, CDR2 SAAADI. The CDR3 coding sequence is TGCGCCAGCAGTGCCCGGGTGGATCAGCCCCAGCATTTT. Translated: CASSARVDQPQHF.

This clonotype was counted at least ten times. The genes are TRBV27 and TRBJ2-2; 8 bases fit TRBD1. J lost 4 bases, V lost 5 bases, and 15 bases had no gene match. This CDR3 contains 18 residues. Germline V gene lookup returns CDR1 MNHEY and CDR2 SMNVEV (reference sequence). The chain's CDR3 is CASSLTAAGGGSTGELFF. DNA of the CDR3: TGTGCCAGCAGTCTAACCGCCGCAGGGGGCGGAAGCACCGGGGAGCTGTTTTTT.

Ten or more counts support this clonotype. The chain links TRBV11-2 to TRBJ2-5; no clear D. V lost 5 bases, J lost 0 bases, and 4 bases lay in between. The CDR3 runs 12 residues. Germline CDR1 is SGHAT and CDR2 is FQNNGV. CDR3 bases: TGTGCCAGCAGCAAGTACCAAGAGACCCAGTACTTC. It codes for CASSKYQETQYF.

Ten or more counts support this clonotype. The chain is built from TRBV24-1 and TRBJ2-3; D is unresolved. The CDR3 contains 15 residues. Deletions cut 4 bases from V and 5 bases from J, with 15 bases between. The germline V gene has CDR1 KGHDR and CDR2 SFDVKD. CDR3 protein: CATSDPALAGDTQYF. The CDR3 nucleotides are TGTGCCACCAGTGACCCCGCCCTTGCCGGAGATACGCAGTATTTT.

This clonotype was seen a few times. The junction departs from germline at one end; a sequencing error may be responsible. V usage is TRBV10-2 and J usage is TRBJ2-7; 7 positions agree with TRBD1. This CDR3 spans 18 amino acids. Germline lookup yields CDR1 WSHSY and CDR2 SAAADI. The chain's CDR3 is CVSSEPGQTATLFYEQYF. The CDR3 region has the DNA TGCGTCAGCAGTGAGCCGGGACAGACGGCAACCTTATTCTACGAGCAGTACTTC.

V is TRBV4-2 and J is TRBJ1-3, with D maybe TRBD1 (6 bases). V lost 1 base to trimming and J lost 2 bases, with 9 bases between them. Germline-derived CDR1 and CDR2 are LGHNA and YNFKEQ. The CDR3 loop spans 15 amino acids. CDR3 loop: CASSQGTGPGNTIYF. CDR3 nucleotide sequence: TGTGCCAGCAGCCAAGGCACAGGGCCTGGAAACACCATATATTTT.